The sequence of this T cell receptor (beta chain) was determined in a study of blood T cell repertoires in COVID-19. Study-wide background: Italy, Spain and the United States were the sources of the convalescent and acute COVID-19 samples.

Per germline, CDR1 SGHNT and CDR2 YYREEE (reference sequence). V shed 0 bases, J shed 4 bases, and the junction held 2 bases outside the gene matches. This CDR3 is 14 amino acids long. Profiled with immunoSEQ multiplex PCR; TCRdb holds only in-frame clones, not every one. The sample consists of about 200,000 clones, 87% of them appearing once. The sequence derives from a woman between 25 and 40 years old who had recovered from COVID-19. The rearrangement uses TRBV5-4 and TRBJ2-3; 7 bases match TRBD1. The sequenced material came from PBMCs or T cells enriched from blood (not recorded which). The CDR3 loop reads CASSLGQGPDTQYF. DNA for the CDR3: TGTGCCAGCAGCTTGGGACAGGGCCCAGATACGCAGTATTTT.